The TCR beta chain described here comes from a study of OX40 agonist ivuxolimab in advanced cancers. For the study in its entirety: Ivuxolimab was an agonistic, fully human IgG2 monoclonal antibody directed against OX40 (CD134), a costimulatory receptor. Intravenous ivuxolimab was administered to patients every 2 weeks at six dose levels: 0.01, 0.1, 0.3, 1.5, 3 and 10 mg/kg. Of the approximately 50 patients in dose escalation, some 20 had hepatocellular carcinoma, some 15 had melanoma, 9 had renal cell carcinoma and 9 had head and neck cancer. The dose-escalation cohort was 82.7% male with a mean age of about 65 years, ranging from roughly 20 to 80. Prior anti-PD-1, anti-PD-L1 or anti-CTLA-4 therapy was permitted, and checkpoint inhibitors had been received by around 40% of dose-escalation patients. Partial responses occurred in three dose-escalation patients: two with cutaneous melanoma and one with hepatocellular carcinoma. Peripheral TCRbeta sequencing aimed to test whether ivuxolimab altered TCR sequence diversity and caused clonal T-cell expansion. The paper covers the monotherapy dose-escalation part of the phase I ivuxolimab trial, which included N ≈ 50 patients. Broad study findings and their caveats: After ivuxolimab, expanded clones were on average more numerous among CD8+ T cells than among CD4+ T cells. Partial responders in the 0.1-3.0 mg/kg groups had among the lowest normalized peripheral clonal expansion, especially among CD8+ T cells. At doses of 0.1 to 3.0 mg/kg, clonal expansion of both CD4+ and CD8+ blood T cells was observed from baseline to week 6. Low levels of normalized T-cell clonal expansion were also shown by some nonresponding patients. Antigen specificity was not determined for the clonally expanded peripheral T cells.

Genomic DNA was isolated from the sorted cells so that the TCRbeta CDR3 region could be sequenced. TCRbeta CDR3 regions were sequenced using the immunoSEQ Assay. The clones in this table, taken by TCRdb from immuneACCESS, are in-frame only. Not every clone is retained; where verified, under half of the shortfall comes from an unresolved V gene, and the cause of the rest is unknown. The sample data list approximately 76,000 clones, and over 75% of these were observed just once. Around 5.5% of the sample rests with the top ten. The CDR3 runs 17 residues from the cysteine to the phenylalanine. Of the read, only the CDR3 DNA is kept; its 51 bases are in frame from base 1. Germline trimming amounts to 0 bases on V and 4 bases on J, with 14 as the count of junction bases outside the gene matches. CDR1 and CDR2 are drawn from the germline V gene (reference sequence): GTSNPN, SVGIG. With respect to this clone: This clone's antigen is unknown. There are no base qualities to consult, and no much larger clone falls within one base.

The trial excluded patients who had a history of autoimmune disease or who were on systemic immunosuppression. In every dose cohort, peripheral blood was drawn for TCR sequencing at baseline, cycle 4 day 1, and cycle 7 day 1. Samples were obtained from an open-label, multicenter, first-in-human phase I dose-escalation trial of ivuxolimab. Adults with locally advanced or metastatic melanoma, renal cell, hepatocellular, or head and neck squamous cell carcinoma were enrolled in the trial. Before TCR sequencing, CD4+ T cells and CD8+ T cells from peripheral blood were sorted into separate populations. The sequence joins TRBV30 to TRBJ1-1, and TRBD1 matches 7 of the central bases. Source: CD4+ or CD8+ T cells sorted from blood, taken in a trial of the OX40 agonist ivuxolimab. The TCR sequence derives from an adult with an advanced solid tumor such as melanoma, head and neck, liver or kidney cancer. The CDR3: CAWSVGGSLRRGTEAFF. The DNA sequence follows: TGTGCCTGGAGTGTAGGGGGCAGCCTAAGGAGAGGCACTGAAGCTTTCTTT.